This T cell receptor beta chain was observed in a study of blood T cells in healthy people across ages. The CDR3 is 12 amino acids. V lost 5 bases, J lost 4 bases, and 8 bases lay in between. Germline values: CDR1 SGHVS, CDR2 FQNEAQ. Together with a sample-barcoded 5' primer, a J-beta primer mix was included in a second PCR lasting about 7 to 12 cycles. TCRdb redid the calling of the 5' RACE reads with MiXCR, one entry per CDR3 protein. The profile shows over a million distinct CDR3 sequences, approximately 43% of them singletons. The chain uses TRBV7-8 and TRBJ2-5; D might be TRBD1 (5 bases). Input material: blood. The sequence was obtained from a woman in her late teens or twenties in good health. The CDR3: CASSPDRETQYF. The CDR3 DNA reads TGTGCCAGCAGCCCCGACAGAGAGACCCAGTACTTC.